These T cell receptor beta chains were read from a single sample in a study of cytomegalovirus exposure and HLA in healthy donors. Generated by immunoSEQ multiplex PCR, the TCRdb table keeps only in-frame clones and is missing some. The sample lists 60,000 to 65,000 clones, roughly 96% occurring once. Sequences were obtained from PBMCs. The receptors come from a young woman in good health and CMV-seropositive. The CDR3 runs from the conserved cysteine through the conserved F or W. Only some rows state a clone size, as once, few, many or a class for expanded clones.

clone_size	v_call	cdr3_aa
NA	TRBV6-1	CASSEWVSSLYEQYF
NA	TRBV28	CASSSSGLAGGGTDTQYF
NA	TRBV11-3	CASSFGGPYNEQFF
NA	TRBV4-1	CASSPAGRRYYGYTF
NA	TRBV6-1	CANGLAGTDTQYF
once	TRBV7-3	CASSLGRTANTGELFF
NA	TRBV2	CASSAGPEYGYTF
NA	TRBV19	CASSIRAYRGHSYNEQFF
NA	TRBV7-2	CASSLGLAGGQEQFF
NA	TRBV5-5	CASSLNPLYGQLNTEAFF
NA	TRBV9	CASSQGVRDSGNTIYF
NA	TRBV5-1	CASSLVQGGNTEAFF
NA	TRBV19	CASTPGSGVEPQHF
NA	TRBV5-1	CASSPRTGTETQYF
NA	TRBV4-1	CASSQAGGEALEKLFF
once	TRBV10-2	CATLRFVGGIDEQYF
NA	TRBV5-1	CASSLDSANTGELFF
NA	TRBV7-8	CASSLAPVHDGSGNTIYF
NA	TRBV4-1	CASSQERGVGEQYF
NA	TRBV11-2	CASSRIAGLSADTQYF
NA	TRBV4-1	CASSQVSGYSTDTQYF
few	TRBV15	CATSRDPRTGDSSYNSPLHF